This section outlines one TCR beta chain sequence together with its context. Its antigen remains unidentified. The sample holds no much larger clone one base away, and base qualities are not on file. The CDR3 holds 14 amino acids from the cysteine to the phenylalanine. Only the CDR3 DNA is retained, 42 bases long and in frame from the first base. The germline V gene sets CDR1 to SGHTA and CDR2 to FQGNSA. V was cut back by 5 bases and J by 3 bases, leaving a gap of 11 bases between them. The collaborating institutions used their own protocols to collect whole blood in K2EDTA tubes. For TCRbeta analysis, collaborators shipped samples in one of three forms: frozen whole blood, isolated PBMCs, or DNA extracted from either of those sample types. This record comes from a study of blood T cell repertoires in COVID-19 (dated by TCRdb to the early 2020s). For the wider study: Samples covering the acute and convalescent phases of COVID-19 were provided by collaborators in the United States, Italy and Spain. HLA class I and class II types, where available, came from metadata supplied by the sample provider rather than from assay-based typing. The samples were drawn from the first 160 participants of the ongoing ImmuneRACE study and from 1,254 subjects provided by 6 global collaborators. The repertoires were released in a freely available public database meant as a resource for research on the immune response to SARS-CoV-2. Deeply sampled blood TCRbeta repertoires from subjects exposed to, actively infected with, or recovered from COVID-19 were included in the dataset. The sample metadata nearly always contained a de-identified subject ID, COVID-19 status, age in years and sex. The material from the prospective study consisted of cDNA or gDNA derived from T cells, B-cell-depleted T cells, or PBMCs. The investigation overall reported the following: Clinical and demographic metadata were provided uncurated, with the amount varying by source and participant.

TCRbeta CDR3 regions were amplified from genomic DNA by means of the immunoSEQ Assay, a bias-controlled multiplex PCR. Turning to the authors' computational methods: Within the assay, amplification of reference gene primers was used to estimate how many nucleated cells each sample contained. Sequence reads were collapsed and filtered to measure the absolute abundance of every unique TCRbeta CDR3 rearrangement. For each sample, productive Simpson clonality was calculated as the square root of Simpson's diversity index across productive rearrangements. The immuneACCESS repertoire file appears here via TCRdb, limited to in-frame rearrangements. These files lack a portion of the clones; in checked studies, under half of the deficit traces to unresolved V genes, and the cause of the others is not known. The V and J calls and the clone size are those of that table, but D and trimming were determined from the DNA. A total of around 150,000 clones appear in this sample, about 83% of them only once. The biggest ten clones account for 5% of the sample.

The receptor chain draws on TRBV7-2 and TRBJ1-3; TRBD1 could be the D gene, as 5 bases match. Sequencing was done on a sample of peripheral blood. This clonotype was sampled from a human donor in a cohort sampled during active COVID-19. The bases read TGTGCCAGCAGCATCCAGGGAGGTGGAAACACCATATATTTT. It is translated as CASSIQGGGNTIYF.